The 30 T cell receptor beta chains below were found in one sample sequenced in a study of identical twins. TCRdb re-derived calls from the 5' RACE reads in MiXCR, one entry per CDR3 protein. The sample holds hundreds of thousands of distinct CDR3 sequences; over 8.5% are singletons and the top ten take around 0.95%. The same sample was also studied in work on yellow fever vaccine responses in identical twins.

The sequenced material came from PBMCs. The source of these receptors is a woman in her late teens or twenties in good health.

This clonotype was counted a few times. The chain links TRBV4-3 to TRBJ1-2; D is uncertain. Germline-derived CDR1 and CDR2 are LGHNA and YSLEER. The CDR3 spans 16 residues. With 1 base removed from V and 0 bases from J, the gap between germline ends came to 12 bases. CDR3 sequence: CASSQALRGANYGYTF. In DNA form, the CDR3 reads TGCGCCAGCAGCCAAGCGCTACGGGGTGCTAACTATGGCTACACCTTC.

The V call is TRBV5-1, the J call TRBJ2-2; 8 positions match TRBD1. From germline, CDR1 is SGHRS and CDR2 YFSETQ. This CDR3 comprises 15 residues. The ends lost 0 bases at V and 4 bases at J; junction bases unmatched: 2. The CDR3 sequence is CASSLEDRVTGELFF. CDR3 coding DNA: TGCGCCAGCAGCTTGGAGGACAGGGTCACCGGGGAGCTGTTTTTT.

The chain is built from TRBV24-1 and TRBJ2-3; TRBD2 is a possible D gene (7 bases). The CDR3 is made up of 17 amino acids. The germline V gene encodes CDR1 KGHDR and CDR2 SFDVKD. With 0 bases removed from V and 0 bases from J, the gap between germline ends came to 12 bases. CDR3 sequence: CATSDLRRGLSTDTQYF. The CDR3 DNA sequence: TGTGCCACCAGTGATTTGAGGCGGGGGCTTAGCACAGATACGCAGTATTTT.

This clonotype was observed many times. V is TRBV28 and J is TRBJ2-1, with TRBD2 matching 10 bases. Trimming at V came to 8 bases and at J to 10 bases, leaving 11 bases not matched to a gene. CDR1 is MDHEN and CDR2 is SYDVKM in the germline V gene. The CDR3 is 14 amino acids. The DNA for the CDR3 is TGTGCCAGCTACTATAGCGGGAGGTTAGAGGAGCAGTTCTTC. This gives the protein CASYYSGRLEEQFF.

DNA of the CDR3: TGCAGTGCTAGAGGACAGGAGAACTACGAGCAGTACTTC. Amino acids: CSARGQENYEQYF. The chain uses TRBV20-1 and TRBJ2-7; weak D call: TRBD1 (6 bases). Trimming stripped 1 base from V and 3 bases from J, with 10 bases between. The germline CDR1 and CDR2 sequences are DFQATT and SNEGSKA (reference sequence). The CDR3 has 13 residues.

This rearrangement joins TRBV2 to TRBJ2-7; 14 nucleotides align to TRBD2. Losses at the gene ends were 4 bases for V and 7 bases for J; bases not matched to a gene: 3. Germline loops: CDR1 SNHLY, CDR2 FYNNEI. The CDR3 is 14 amino acids. The CDR3 spells CASSVGLAGVEQYF. CDR3 DNA sequence: TGTGCCAGCAGTGTGGGACTAGCGGGAGTTGAGCAGTACTTC.

The chain carries TRBV5-6 and TRBJ2-7, with TRBD2 identical over 11 bases. This CDR3 spans 14 amino acids. Trimming at V came to 1 base and at J to 7 bases, leaving 4 bases not matched to a gene. Per germline, CDR1 SGHDT and CDR2 YYEEEE. Here the CDR3 DNA reads TGTGCCAGCAGCTTGAGGACTAGCGGGTGGGAGCAGTACTTC. Protein product: CASSLRTSGWEQYF.

In this sample, this clonotype turned up a few times. The V gene is TRBV3-1, the J gene TRBJ1-1; maybe TRBD1 (6 bases). V dropped 4 bases and J dropped 4 bases, with 13 bases sitting between them. The CDR3 consists of 14 residues. Per germline, CDR1 LGHDT and CDR2 YNNKEL (reference sequence). Here the CDR3 DNA reads TGTGCCAGCAGCCTCCGACGAGGGGGCACTGAAGCTTTCTTT. Encoded protein: CASSLRRGGTEAFF.

The chain links TRBV9 to TRBJ2-4, with 8 bases lining up with TRBD1. The V gene's germline CDR1 is SGDLS and CDR2 YYNGEE. The V segment lost 3 bases and the J segment 5 bases; nucleotides outside the gene matches: 1. The CDR3 extends over 13 amino acids. The CDR3 nucleotides read TGTGCCAGCAGCGCCAGGGGGCAAAACATTCAGTACTTC. Protein: CASSARGQNIQYF.

The table lists this clonotype with a few counts. The gene calls are TRBV5-1 and TRBJ2-5, with no clear D. Trimming took 3 bases from V and 9 from J, leaving 15 bases between them. This CDR3 has 13 amino acids. Germline values: CDR1 SGHRS, CDR2 YFSETQ. CDR3 sequence (DNA): TGCGCCAGCAGCTCGGACGGCAACGGACCCCAGTACTTC. Translation gives CASSSDGNGPQYF. The whole variable domain, remainder taken from reference TRBV5-1 and TRBJ2-5, is KAGVTQTPRYLIKTRGQQVTLSCSPISGHRSVSWYQQTPGQGLQFLFEYFSETQRNKGNFPGRFSGRQFSNSRSEMNVSTLELGDSALYLCASSSDGNGPQYFGPGTRLLVL.

This clonotype was detected ten times or more. The rearrangement uses TRBV11-2 and TRBJ2-1; D may be TRBD2 (5 bases). V was clipped by 5 bases and J by 8 bases, with 25 bases between them. The CDR3 runs to 17 residues. Germline V gene data show CDR1 as SGHAT and CDR2 as FQNNGV. CDR3 coding DNA: TGTGCCAGCAGCCCCCAAATTCGGGAAAAGGCGGTCGATGAGCAGTTCTTC. This gives the protein CASSPQIREKAVDEQFF.

This clonotype occurred a few times. The chain has TRBV5-8 and TRBJ2-7, with TRBD1 identical over 8 bases. This CDR3 has 15 residues. Germline lookup yields CDR1 SGHTS and CDR2 YDEGEE. The V gene end was trimmed by 4 bases and the J gene end by 4 bases; junction bases not matched to a gene: 10. CDR3 sequence (DNA): TGTGCCAGCAGCACTAAAACAGGGACAGGTTACGAGCAGTACTTC. It codes for CASSTKTGTGYEQYF.

This clonotype was detected only a few times. The genes are TRBV12-3 or TRBV12-4 and TRBJ2-1; D is perhaps TRBD1 (7 bases). This CDR3 contains 14 residues. V shed 7 bases and J shed 10 bases, with 20 bases lying between them. The CDR3 here is CASTKRRGRKEQFF. CDR3 DNA: TGTGCCAGCACCAAGAGGAGGGGGCGGAAGGAGCAGTTCTTC.

In its sample, this clonotype was seen many times. The chain carries TRBV20-1 and TRBJ2-3; D may be TRBD1 (6 bases). The CDR3 length is 14 residues. V lost 6 bases and J 5 bases, leaving 18 bases between the germline ends. Germline V gene data show CDR1 as DFQATT and CDR2 as SNEGSKA (reference sequence). The CDR3 loop is CSAQTGDRQDTQYF. As DNA, the CDR3 is TGCAGTGCCCAGACAGGTGATCGACAAGATACGCAGTATTTT.

This clonotype has a count of ten or more. V gene TRBV6-5 combines with J gene TRBJ2-1; D remains unclear. There are 15 residues in the CDR3. In germline, CDR1 is MNHEY, CDR2 SVGAGI. Trimming took 4 bases from V and 1 from J, leaving 11 bases between them. The CDR3 spells CASSLGPLSYNEQFF. The CDR3 DNA reads TGTGCCAGCAGTTTAGGACCTCTTTCCTACAATGAGCAGTTCTTC.

The rearrangement joins TRBV4-3 to TRBJ2-2; a weak D match, TRBD1 (6 bases). The CDR3 spans 15 residues. V was shortened by 0 bases and J by 3 bases, with 8 bases between the two germline ends. Germline V gene sequence: CDR1 LGHNA, CDR2 YSLEER. The CDR3 region is CASSQDYRDTGELFF. The CDR3 DNA follows: TGCGCCAGCAGCCAAGATTACAGGGACACCGGGGAGCTGTTTTTT.

This clonotype was recorded at least ten times. The chain combines TRBV28 with TRBJ2-1; D tentatively reads TRBD1 or TRBD2 (6 bases each). Germline CDR1 is MDHEN and CDR2 is SYDVKM. V lost 1 base and J 5 bases, leaving 12 bases between the germline ends. The CDR3 runs 15 residues. The CDR3 here is CASSLSGAWNNEQFF. The CDR3 DNA reads TGTGCCAGCAGTTTATCGGGGGCGTGGAACAATGAGCAGTTCTTC.

This clonotype was counted ten times or more. The chain joins TRBV10-2 to TRBJ2-1, with D uncertain. V was trimmed by 4 bases and J by 6 bases, leaving 13 bases between them. Germline assignment: CDR1 WSHSY and CDR2 SAAADI. This CDR3 contains 14 residues. CDR3 nucleotide sequence: TGCGCCAGCAGTGCGGTTAATCTTGGCAATGAGCAGTTCTTC. Protein sequence: CASSAVNLGNEQFF.

The chain has TRBV7-9 and TRBJ2-5; D is possibly TRBD1 (5 bases). V lost 1 base, J lost 5 bases, and 11 bases lay in between. This CDR3 is built from 14 residues. Germline V gene data show CDR1 as SEHNR and CDR2 as FQNEAQ (reference sequence). The CDR3 DNA sequence: TGTGCCAGCAGCTTAGGGTCAGGGCGGGAGACCCAGTACTTC. Residues: CASSLGSGRETQYF. The variable domain in full, with the rest retrieved from reference TRBV7-9 and TRBJ2-5, is DTGVSQNPRHKITKRGQNVTFRCDPISEHNRLYWYRQTLGQGPEFLTYFQNEAQLEKSRLLSDRFSAERPKGSFSTLEIQRTEQGDSAMYLCASSLGSGRETQYFGPGTRLLVL.

This clonotype was seen many times. At one end the junction does not follow the germline gene, possibly because of a read error. CDR3 sequence: CASSLGGGTDTQYF. The DNA for the CDR3 is TGTGCCAGCAGCTTAGGCGGCGGCACAGATACGCAGTATTTT. The chain joins TRBV12-3 or TRBV12-4 to TRBJ2-3; D gene ambiguous. The CDR3 totals 14 residues.

This clonotype was counted at least ten times. The gene calls are TRBV12-3 or TRBV12-4 and TRBJ2-3; 7 bases are a match to TRBD2. The CDR3 contains 12 residues. Germline trimming cut 6 bases from V and 6 bases from J; bases unmatched to any gene: 3. CDR3 region: CASRSSGDTQYF. CDR3 DNA sequence: TGTGCCAGCAGGAGTAGCGGGGATACGCAGTATTTT.

The chain uses TRBV7-3 and TRBJ2-5; 7 bases match TRBD1. Trimming cost V 5 bases and J 2 bases; bases outside gene matches: 8. Germline CDR1 SGHTA, CDR2 FQGTGA. The CDR3 loop spans 15 amino acids. The CDR3 sequence is CASSTLRQGQETQYF. As DNA, the CDR3 is TGTGCCAGCAGCACCTTGAGACAGGGTCAAGAGACCCAGTACTTC. The full variable domain, its missing parts supplied by reference TRBV7-3 and TRBJ2-5, is GAGVSQTPSNKVTEKGKYVELRCDPISGHTALYWYRQSLGQGPEFLIYFQGTGAADDSGLPNDRFFAVRPEGSVSTLKIQRTERGDSAVYLCASSTLRQGQETQYFGPGTRLLVL.

CDR3 DNA sequence: TGTGCCAGCAGCTTGGCAGGGTCCCTATACGAGCAGTACTTC. Encoded protein: CASSLAGSLYEQYF. The chain recombines TRBV7-8 with TRBJ2-7; D possibly corresponds to TRBD1 (5 bases). The CDR3 sequence is 14 residues long. The V end lost 3 bases, the J end lost 4 bases, and 13 bases lay between the germline ends. In germline, CDR1 is SGHVS, CDR2 FQNEAQ.

Comments on this clonotype: One end of the junction fails to match germline, which may point to a read error. The chain has TRBV7-7 and TRBJ2-5; TRBD1 or TRBD2 may be the D gene (6 bases each). In germline, CDR1 is SSHAT, CDR2 FNYEAQ (reference sequence). This CDR3 has 14 residues. The CDR3 DNA follows: TGTGCTAGCAGCTTAAGGGGGGATCGAGAGACCCAGTACTTC. This sequence encodes CASSLRGDRETQYF.

This clonotype came up many times. The CDR3 DNA reads TGTGCCAGCAGTTTAGGGGACGGGCCCTACGAGCAGTACTTC. It specifies CASSLGDGPYEQYF. The chain combines TRBV27 with TRBJ2-7; possibly TRBD1 or TRBD2 for D (5 bases each). The V gene lost 2 bases and the J gene lost 2 bases, with 10 bases spanning the gap. From germline, CDR1 is MNHEY and CDR2 SMNVEV (reference sequence). The CDR3 loop spans 14 amino acids.

The sample holds a few counts of this clonotype. This sequence joins TRBV20-1 and TRBJ2-1, with TRBD2 identical over 8 bases. The trim removed 1 base at V and 9 bases at J, leaving 11 bases unmatched. The V gene's germline CDR1 is DFQATT and CDR2 SNEGSKA (reference sequence). This CDR3 comprises 15 residues. The CDR3 loop reads CSARVKSGSIVEQFF. DNA of the CDR3: TGCAGTGCTAGAGTTAAGAGCGGGAGTATTGTTGAGCAGTTCTTC.

This clonotype was seen a handful of times. The chain recombines TRBV18 with TRBJ2-7; maybe TRBD1 (6 bases). The CDR3 totals 16 residues. V was trimmed by 2 bases and J by 3 bases, leaving 17 bases between them. From germline, CDR1 is KGHSH and CDR2 LQKENI. The CDR3 DNA is TGTGCCAGCTCACCAATAATCGGGACAAACATCTACGAGCAGTACTTC. It translates to CASSPIIGTNIYEQYF.

This clonotype was seen more than once but under ten times. The chain links TRBV6-2 or TRBV6-3 to TRBJ2-6, with 7 bases aligning to TRBD1. The V and J ends lost 8 bases and 0 bases, in that order; junction bases with no gene match: 4. The germline V gene encodes CDR1 MNHEY and CDR2 SVGEGT. The CDR3 is 15 amino acids. The CDR3 spells CASLRGSSGANVLTF. Written as DNA, the CDR3 is TGTGCCAGCCTCAGGGGGAGCTCTGGGGCCAACGTCCTGACTTTC.

V is TRBV7-3 and J is TRBJ2-7; D may correspond to TRBD1 or TRBD2 (5 bases each). Per germline, CDR1 SGHTA and CDR2 FQGTGA. This CDR3 is 14 amino acids long. V lost 2 bases and J 9 bases, leaving 17 bases between the germline ends. The CDR3 is CASSLLPTAGTQYF. CDR3 nucleotide sequence: TGTGCCAGCAGCTTATTACCGACGGCAGGGACGCAGTACTTC.

The chain links TRBV28 to TRBJ2-7, with D tentatively TRBD2 (5 bases). V was shortened by 4 bases and J by 0 bases, with 13 bases between the two germline ends. Per germline, CDR1 MDHEN and CDR2 SYDVKM. The CDR3 loop spans 15 amino acids. CDR3 in amino acids: CASSYPDLSSYEQYF. DNA of the CDR3: TGTGCCAGCAGTTACCCGGACTTGAGCTCCTACGAGCAGTACTTC.